These 15 T cell receptor beta chains share one sample of origin, sequenced in a study of T-cell reconstitution after alpha-beta-depleted transplantation in children. TCRbeta library construction was performed incorporating unique molecular identifiers. TCRdb itself ran the PCR reads through MiXCR, one entry per CDR3 protein. The repertoire has fewer than 700,000 distinct CDR3 sequences, over 10% of them found once; the top ten carry around 2.2%. Sample: PBMCs, mostly from graft donor cells, taken 360 days after TCRalphabeta/CD19-depleted stem cell transplant. Receptors were obtained from a male patient under 18 who had a stem cell transplant for acute myeloid leukemia, so the T cells may come from the graft donor.

This clonotype was detected only a few times. The V gene is TRBV20-1, the J gene TRBJ2-5, with D perhaps matching TRBD1 (5 bases). The CDR3 is 14 residues long. The germline V gene encodes CDR1 DFQATT and CDR2 SNEGSKA (reference sequence). V was clipped by 6 bases and J by 5 bases, with 19 bases between them. The CDR3 DNA reads TGCAGTGCCGTCCTACGGCAGGGAATGGAGACCCAGTACTTC. This encodes CSAVLRQGMETQYF.

The chain has TRBV9 and TRBJ2-5, with 8 nucleotides matching TRBD2. After removal of 1 base from V and 4 bases from J, the junction contained 6 bases not matched to a gene. The CDR3 loop spans 15 amino acids. Germline assignment: CDR1 SGDLS and CDR2 YYNGEE. CDR3: CASSVQAGGPETQYF. The CDR3 region has the DNA TGTGCCAGCAGCGTACAGGCGGGGGGCCCAGAGACCCAGTACTTC. Combining the CDR3 with reference TRBV9 and TRBJ2-5 gives the whole variable domain DSGVTQTPKHLITATGQRVTLRCSPRSGDLSVYWYQQSLDQGLQFLIQYYNGEERAKGNILERFSAQQFPDLHSELNLSSLELGDSALYFCASSVQAGGPETQYFGPGTRLLVL.

This clonotype showed up just a few times. This chain links TRBV6-2 or TRBV6-3 with TRBJ2-1; 10 bases line up with TRBD2. J lost 7 bases, V lost 2 bases, and 8 bases had no gene match. The germline gives CDR1 MNHEY, CDR2 SVGEGT. This CDR3 has 16 residues. The CDR3 nucleotides are TGTGCCAGCAGTTACGCTTCGACTAGCGGGTTGAATGAGCAGTTCTTC. This encodes CASSYASTSGLNEQFF.

This clonotype was observed a handful of times. The rearrangement joins TRBV3-1 to TRBJ2-1; 8 bases map to TRBD2. The V segment lost 2 bases and the J segment 0 bases; nucleotides outside the gene matches: 3. Germline V lookup: CDR1 LGHDT, CDR2 YNNKEL (reference sequence). The CDR3 totals 16 residues. CDR3 residues: CASSQRSGSSYNEQFF. In nucleotides, the CDR3 is TGTGCCAGCAGCCAACGAAGCGGGAGCTCCTACAATGAGCAGTTCTTC.

V gene TRBV29-1 combines with J gene TRBJ2-7, with D tentatively TRBD1 or TRBD2 (7 bases each). Germline V gene data show CDR1 as SQVTM and CDR2 as ANQGSEA. CDR3 length equals 12 residues. V was trimmed by 7 bases and J by 7 bases, leaving 17 bases between them. The CDR3 nucleotides are TGCAGCGCCCAGGGGGGGGGCTATGAGCAGTACTTC. Translated, it gives CSAQGGGYEQYF.

This clonotype was seen many times. The rearrangement joins TRBV4-3 to TRBJ2-1; 11 bases match TRBD2. There are 19 residues in the CDR3. J lost 2 bases, V lost 2 bases, and 11 bases had no gene match. From germline, CDR1 is LGHNA and CDR2 YSLEER. The CDR3 DNA reads as TGCGCCAGCAGCCAAATAGGGCTAGCGGGAGGTTTCACCTACAATGAGCAGTTCTTC. It encodes CASSQIGLAGGFTYNEQFF.

A word on this clonotype: A single base separates this from a much larger clone, so it may be a read error. This sequence joins TRBV28 and TRBJ2-7; D assignment may be TRBD1 or TRBD2 (6 bases each). Germline values: CDR1 MDHEN, CDR2 SYDVKM. V dropped 8 bases and J dropped 6 bases, with 17 bases sitting between them. This CDR3 comprises 13 residues. This CDR3 is CASLRPGGCEQYF. The DNA for the CDR3 is TGTGCCAGCTTACGCCCCGGGGGCTGCGAGCAGTACTTC.

This clonotype was recorded at least ten times. The chain links TRBV25-1 to TRBJ2-2; 7 positions match TRBD1. Per germline, CDR1 MGHDK and CDR2 SYGVNS. With 4 bases clipped from V and 4 bases from J, the junction kept 9 bases outside the gene matches. The CDR3 is made up of 16 amino acids. The CDR3 DNA reads as TGTGCCAGCAGTGGAACAGGGGCCCCATCCACCGGGGAGCTGTTTTTT. Translated: CASSGTGAPSTGELFF.

This clonotype has at least ten counts. V is TRBV29-1 and J is TRBJ2-4, with D perhaps being TRBD1 or TRBD2 (6 bases each). This CDR3 is 19 amino acids long. V was pared by 6 bases and J by 1 base, with 28 bases between. Germline V gives CDR1 SQVTM, CDR2 ANQGSEA. This CDR3 is CSVLGLGTRGASAKNIQYF. In nucleotides, the CDR3 is TGCAGCGTCCTGGGCTTGGGGACAAGGGGGGCAAGTGCCAAAAACATTCAGTACTTC.

This clonotype has at least ten counts. The chain has TRBV28 and TRBJ2-4; possible D gene TRBD1, 5 bases. This CDR3 has 15 residues. The V gene's germline CDR1 is MDHEN and CDR2 SYDVKM. V dropped 4 bases and J dropped 0 bases, with 10 bases sitting between them. Here the CDR3 reads CASSWQGLAKNIQYF. In nucleotides, the CDR3 is TGTGCCAGCAGTTGGCAGGGTTTAGCCAAAAACATTCAGTACTTC.

The chain combines TRBV10-3 with TRBJ1-4; D may be TRBD1 (6 bases). The CDR3 is made up of 14 amino acids. V lost 7 bases to trimming and J lost 3 bases, with 12 bases between them. Germline V gene sequence: CDR1 ENHRY, CDR2 SYGVKD. The CDR3 region has the DNA TGTGCCATCAATCAGGGGCCGGCTAATGAAAAACTGTTTTTT. Encoded protein: CAINQGPANEKLFF.

This clonotype was seen more than once but under ten times. The chain couples TRBV15 to TRBJ2-1; D possibly corresponds to TRBD2 (5 bases). Germline lookup yields CDR1 LNHNV and CDR2 YYDKDF (reference sequence). V gave up 0 bases and J gave up 6 bases, with 6 bases separating them. The CDR3 consists of 13 residues. CDR3 bases: TGTGCCACCAGCAGAGACGGGGTCAATGAGCAGTTCTTC. It specifies CATSRDGVNEQFF. The whole variable domain, remainder taken from reference TRBV15 and TRBJ2-1, is DAMVIQNPRYQVTQFGKPVTLSCSQTLNHNVMYWYQQKSSQAPKLLFHYYDKDFNNEADTPDNFQSRRPNTSFCFLDIRSPGLGDTAMYLCATSRDGVNEQFFGPGTRLTVL.

The chain combines TRBV28 with TRBJ1-4; 7 bases map to TRBD1. Germline CDR1 and CDR2: MDHEN and SYDVKM. With 6 bases clipped from V and 8 bases from J, the junction kept 12 bases outside the gene matches. The CDR3 runs to 15 residues. The CDR3 DNA follows: TGTGCCAGCAGACCCCTAGGGGGCGCCGGAGAAAAACTGTTTTTT. Amino acid sequence: CASRPLGGAGEKLFF.

This clonotype was detected ten times or more. The chain uses TRBV7-9 and TRBJ2-1, with D unclear. V dropped 6 bases and J dropped 7 bases, with 13 bases sitting between them. Germline V lookup: CDR1 SEHNR, CDR2 FQNEAQ (reference sequence). This CDR3 has 13 amino acids. In DNA form, the CDR3 reads TGTGCCAGCAGACCAATTCTGGGTAATGAGCAGTTCTTC. Protein product: CASRPILGNEQFF.

A few counts support this clonotype. The chain is built from TRBV7-9 and TRBJ2-1; 10 nucleotides match TRBD2. The CDR3 contains 15 residues. The V gene's germline CDR1 is SEHNR and CDR2 FQNEAQ (reference sequence). With V trimmed by 6 bases and J by 2 bases, 4 bases remained unmatched. CDR3 sequence (DNA): TGTGCCAGCAGACCTAGCGGGAGTGCCTACAATGAGCAGTTCTTC. It specifies CASRPSGSAYNEQFF.